This T cell receptor beta chain was recorded in a study of OX40 agonist ivuxolimab in advanced cancers. Regarding the study in general: Ivuxolimab, which targeted the costimulatory receptor OX40 (CD134), was an agonistic, fully human IgG2 monoclonal antibody. Prior anti-PD-1, anti-PD-L1 or anti-CTLA-4 therapy was permitted, and about two fifths of dose-escalation patients had received checkpoint inhibitors. Peripheral TCRbeta sequencing aimed to test whether ivuxolimab altered TCR sequence diversity and caused clonal T-cell expansion. The paper covers the monotherapy dose-escalation part of the phase I ivuxolimab trial, which included N = 52 patients. Three dose-escalation patients achieved partial responses, one with hepatocellular carcinoma and two with cutaneous melanoma. Intravenous ivuxolimab was administered to patients every 2 weeks at six dose levels: 0.01, 0.1, 0.3, 1.5, 3 and 10 mg/kg. A male proportion of roughly 85% and a mean age of roughly 55 years, ranging from 23 to 79, were recorded for the dose-escalation cohort. Of the 52 patients in dose escalation, some 19 had hepatocellular carcinoma, some 15 had melanoma, 9 had renal cell carcinoma and 9 had head and neck cancer.

The CDR3 starts with the cysteine, ends with the phenylalanine, and has 17 residues. Only CDR3 DNA is held: 51 bases, read in frame from base 1. At the junction V is shortened by 1 base and J by 3 bases; bases outside the gene matches: 10. Per the germline V gene (reference sequence), LNHDA is the CDR1 and SQIVND is the CDR2. Study-level results and caveats: Antigen specificity was not determined for the clonally expanded peripheral T cells. In the 0.1-3.0 mg/kg groups, partial responders had among the lowest normalized peripheral clonal expansion, particularly in CD8+ T cells. After ivuxolimab, expanded clones were on average more numerous among CD8+ T cells than among CD4+ T cells. Low levels of normalized T-cell clonal expansion were also seen in some nonresponding patients. At doses of 0.1 to 3.0 mg/kg, clonal expansion of both CD4+ and CD8+ blood T cells was observed from baseline to week 6.

Patients with autoimmune disease history or receiving systemic immunosuppression were excluded from the trial. In every dose cohort, peripheral blood was drawn for TCR sequencing at baseline, cycle 4 day 1, and cycle 7 day 1. The samples were taken from a phase I, first-in-human, multicenter, open-label dose-escalation trial of ivuxolimab. Adults with locally advanced or metastatic melanoma, renal cell, hepatocellular, or head and neck squamous cell carcinoma were enrolled in the trial. Before TCR sequencing, CD4+ T cells and CD8+ T cells from peripheral blood were sorted into separate populations. To sequence the TCRbeta CDR3 region, genomic DNA was isolated from the sorted cells. TCRbeta CDR3 regions were sequenced using the immunoSEQ Assay. As stored in TCRdb, this immuneACCESS dataset retains in-frame rearrangements with V and J assigned. A fraction of the clones does not appear; measured against another copy, unresolved V genes explain less than half of the discrepancy, and the remainder lacks a known reason. Within this sample are approximately 70,000 clones, with roughly 85% of them counted one time only. Around 8.2% of the sample is held by the ten biggest clonotypes.

This clone came up a few times. Its antigen has not been determined. Base qualities are not at hand, and no much larger clone is one base apart. The chain couples TRBV19 to TRBJ2-7; 9 of the junction bases match TRBD1. The sample in question was CD4+ or CD8+ T cells sorted from blood, obtained in a trial of the OX40 agonist ivuxolimab. This TCR derives from an adult with an advanced solid tumor such as melanoma, head and neck, liver or kidney cancer. The nucleotide sequence is TGTGCCAGTAGTATAGTAATAGCTGGACAGGGGTTCTACGAGCAGTACTTC. Its protein product is CASSIVIAGQGFYEQYF.